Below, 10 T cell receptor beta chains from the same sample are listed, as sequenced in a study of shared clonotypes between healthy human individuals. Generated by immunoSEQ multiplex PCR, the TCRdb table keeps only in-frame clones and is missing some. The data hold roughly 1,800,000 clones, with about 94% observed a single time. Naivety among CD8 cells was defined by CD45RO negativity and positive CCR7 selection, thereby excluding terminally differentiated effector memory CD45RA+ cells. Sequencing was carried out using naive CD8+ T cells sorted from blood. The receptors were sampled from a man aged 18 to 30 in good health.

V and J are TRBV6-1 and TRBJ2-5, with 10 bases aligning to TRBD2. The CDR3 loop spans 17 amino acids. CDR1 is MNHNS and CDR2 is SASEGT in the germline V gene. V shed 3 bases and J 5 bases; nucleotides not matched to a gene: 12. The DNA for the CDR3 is TGTGCCAGCAGTGAGAACCTAGCGGGAGAAGATCTGGAGACCCAGTACTTC. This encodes CASSENLAGEDLETQYF.

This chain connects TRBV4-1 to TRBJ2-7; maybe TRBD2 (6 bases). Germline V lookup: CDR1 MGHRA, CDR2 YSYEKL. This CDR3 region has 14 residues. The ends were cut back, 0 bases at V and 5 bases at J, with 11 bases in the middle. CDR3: CASSQDRGIDEQYF. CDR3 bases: TGCGCCAGCAGCCAAGATCGGGGGATAGACGAGCAGTACTTC.

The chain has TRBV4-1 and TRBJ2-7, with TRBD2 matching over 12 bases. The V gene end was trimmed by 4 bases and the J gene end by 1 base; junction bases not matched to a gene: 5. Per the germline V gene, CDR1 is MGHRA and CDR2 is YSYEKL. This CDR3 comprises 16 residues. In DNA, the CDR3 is TGCGCCAGCAGCCCTATTCTAGCGGGAGGGTCCTACGAGCAGTACTTC. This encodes CASSPILAGGSYEQYF.

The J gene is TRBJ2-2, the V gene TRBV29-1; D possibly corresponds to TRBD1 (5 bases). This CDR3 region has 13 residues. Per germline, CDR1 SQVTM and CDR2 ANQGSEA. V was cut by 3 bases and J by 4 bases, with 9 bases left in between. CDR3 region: CSVDPQGTGELFF. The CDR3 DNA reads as TGCAGCGTTGATCCTCAGGGCACCGGGGAGCTGTTTTTT.

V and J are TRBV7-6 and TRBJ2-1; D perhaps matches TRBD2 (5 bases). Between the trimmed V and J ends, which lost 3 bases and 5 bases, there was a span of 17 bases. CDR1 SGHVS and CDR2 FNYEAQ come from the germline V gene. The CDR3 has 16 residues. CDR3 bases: TGTGCCAGCAGCTTCGGGTCAGCAAGCGGTAACAATGAGCAGTTCTTC. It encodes CASSFGSASGNNEQFF. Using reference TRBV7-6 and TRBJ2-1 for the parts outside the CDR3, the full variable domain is GAGVSQSPRYKVTKRGQDVALRCDPISGHVSLYWYRQALGQGPEFLTYFNYEAQQDKSGLPNDRFSAERPEGSISTLTIQRTEQRDSAMYRCASSFGSASGNNEQFFGPGTRLTVL.

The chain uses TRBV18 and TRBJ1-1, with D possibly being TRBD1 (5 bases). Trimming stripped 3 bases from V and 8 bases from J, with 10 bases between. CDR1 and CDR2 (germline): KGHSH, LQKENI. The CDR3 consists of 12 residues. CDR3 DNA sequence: TGTGCCAGCTCACCGGGGACTTCCGAAGCTTTCTTT. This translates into CASSPGTSEAFF.

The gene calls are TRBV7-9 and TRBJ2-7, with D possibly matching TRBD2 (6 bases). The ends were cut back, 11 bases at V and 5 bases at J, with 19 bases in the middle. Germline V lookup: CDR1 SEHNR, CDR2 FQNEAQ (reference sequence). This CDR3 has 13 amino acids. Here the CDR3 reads CASDSGGANEQYF. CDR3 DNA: TGTGCCTCCGACTCTGGAGGGGCAAACGAGCAGTACTTC.

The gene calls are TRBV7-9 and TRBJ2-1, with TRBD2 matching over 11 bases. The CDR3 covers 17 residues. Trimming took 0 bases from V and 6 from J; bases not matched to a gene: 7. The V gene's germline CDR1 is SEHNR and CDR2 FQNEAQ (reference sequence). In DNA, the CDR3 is TGTGCCAGCAGCTTAGCGCGCCTAGCGGGAGGCGGCAATGAGCAGTTCTTC. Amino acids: CASSLARLAGGGNEQFF.

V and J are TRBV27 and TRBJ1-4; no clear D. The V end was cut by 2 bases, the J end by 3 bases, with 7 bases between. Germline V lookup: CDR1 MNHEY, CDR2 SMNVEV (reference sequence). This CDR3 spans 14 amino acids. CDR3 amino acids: CASSLDRPNEKLFF. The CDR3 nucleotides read TGTGCCAGCAGTTTAGACCGCCCTAATGAAAAACTGTTTTTT.

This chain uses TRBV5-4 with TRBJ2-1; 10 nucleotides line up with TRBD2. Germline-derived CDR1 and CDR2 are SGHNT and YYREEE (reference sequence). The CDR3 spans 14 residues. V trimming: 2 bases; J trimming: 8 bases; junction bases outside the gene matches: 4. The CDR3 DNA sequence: TGTGCCAGCAGCTTCAGCGGGGGGGGCGATGAGCAGTTCTTC. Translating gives CASSFSGGGDEQFF.